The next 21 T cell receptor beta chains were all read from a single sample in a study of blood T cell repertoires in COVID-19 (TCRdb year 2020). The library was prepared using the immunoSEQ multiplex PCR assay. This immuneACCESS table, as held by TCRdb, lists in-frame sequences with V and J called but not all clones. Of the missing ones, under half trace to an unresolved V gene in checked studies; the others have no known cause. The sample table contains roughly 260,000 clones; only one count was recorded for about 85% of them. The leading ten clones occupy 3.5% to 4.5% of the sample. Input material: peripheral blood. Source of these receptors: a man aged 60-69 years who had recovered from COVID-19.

The CDR3: CASSLSSGSTDTQYF. For the CDR3, the DNA is TGTGCCAGCAGTTTATCTAGCGGTAGCACAGATACGCAGTATTTT. The V gene is TRBV27, the J gene TRBJ2-3; the D gene is possibly TRBD2 (6 bases). Looked up from germline, CDR1 is MNHEY and CDR2 is SMNVEV (reference sequence). The CDR3 is made up of 15 amino acids. V lost 0 bases, J lost 0 bases, and 7 bases lay in between.

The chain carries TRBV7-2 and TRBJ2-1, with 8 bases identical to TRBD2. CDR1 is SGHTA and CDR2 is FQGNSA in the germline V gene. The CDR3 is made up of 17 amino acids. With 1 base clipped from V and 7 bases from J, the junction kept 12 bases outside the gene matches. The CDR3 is CASSLEGPLAVMNEQFF. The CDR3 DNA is TGTGCCAGCAGCTTAGAAGGCCCACTAGCGGTTATGAATGAGCAGTTCTTC.

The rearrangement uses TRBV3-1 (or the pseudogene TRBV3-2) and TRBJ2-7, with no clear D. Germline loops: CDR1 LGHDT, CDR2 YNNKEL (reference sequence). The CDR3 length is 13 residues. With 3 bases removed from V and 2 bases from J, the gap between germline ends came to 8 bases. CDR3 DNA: TGTGCCAGCAGCCAGGCCATTACCTACGAGCAGTACTTC. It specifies CASSQAITYEQYF.

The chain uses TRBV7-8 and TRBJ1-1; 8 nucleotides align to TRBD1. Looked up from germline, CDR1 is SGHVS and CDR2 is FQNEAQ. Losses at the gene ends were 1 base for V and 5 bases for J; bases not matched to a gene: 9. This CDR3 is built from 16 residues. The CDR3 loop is CASSLEGTGDTTEAFF. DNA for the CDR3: TGTGCCAGCAGCTTAGAAGGGACAGGTGATACAACTGAAGCTTTCTTT.

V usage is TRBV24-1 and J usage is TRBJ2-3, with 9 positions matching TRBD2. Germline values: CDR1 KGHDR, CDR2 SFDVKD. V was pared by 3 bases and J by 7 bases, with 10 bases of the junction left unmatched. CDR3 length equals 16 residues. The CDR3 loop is CATSDATSGTRHTQYF. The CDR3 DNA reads TGTGCCACCAGTGATGCGACTAGCGGCACCCGTCATACGCAGTATTTT.

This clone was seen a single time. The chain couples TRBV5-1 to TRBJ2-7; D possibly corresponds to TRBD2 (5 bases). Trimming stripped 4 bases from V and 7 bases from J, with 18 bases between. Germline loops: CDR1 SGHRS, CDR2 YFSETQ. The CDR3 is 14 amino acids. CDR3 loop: CASSPTRSTREQYF. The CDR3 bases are TGCGCCAGCAGCCCCACTAGGTCCACGAGGGAGCAGTACTTC.

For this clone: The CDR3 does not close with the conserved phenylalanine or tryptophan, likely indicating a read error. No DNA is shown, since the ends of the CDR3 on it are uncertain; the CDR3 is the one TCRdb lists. CDR3 sequence: CASRRAGRR. The rearrangement joins TRBV12-3 or TRBV12-4 to TRBJ1-6. The CDR3 adds up to 9 amino acids, both ends counted.

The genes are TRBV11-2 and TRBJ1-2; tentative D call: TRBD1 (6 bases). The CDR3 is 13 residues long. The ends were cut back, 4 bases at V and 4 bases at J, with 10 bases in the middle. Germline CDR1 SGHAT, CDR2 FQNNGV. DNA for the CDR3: TGTGCCAGCAGCTCCCAAGGGGGCTATGGCTACACCTTC. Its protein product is CASSSQGGYGYTF.

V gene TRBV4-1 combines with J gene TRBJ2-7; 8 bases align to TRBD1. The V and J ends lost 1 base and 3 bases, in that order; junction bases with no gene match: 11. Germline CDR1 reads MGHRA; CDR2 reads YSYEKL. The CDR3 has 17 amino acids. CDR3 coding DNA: TGCGCCAGCAGCCAAGTAACTCGAGCAGGGGGCCACTACGAGCAGTACTTC. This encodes CASSQVTRAGGHYEQYF.

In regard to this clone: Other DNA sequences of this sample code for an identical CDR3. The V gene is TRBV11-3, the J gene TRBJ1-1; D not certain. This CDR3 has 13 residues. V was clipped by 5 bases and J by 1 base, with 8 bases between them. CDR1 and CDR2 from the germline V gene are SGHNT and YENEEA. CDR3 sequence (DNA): TGTGCCAGCAGCCTCGGTCGGAACACTGAAGCTTTCTTT. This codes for CASSLGRNTEAFF. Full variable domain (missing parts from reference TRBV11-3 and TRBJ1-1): EAGVVQSPRYKIIEKKQPVAFWCNPISGHNTLYWYLQNLGQGPELLIRYENEEAVDDSQLPKDRFSAERLKGVDSTLKIQPAELGDSAVYLCASSLGRNTEAFFGQGTRLTVV.

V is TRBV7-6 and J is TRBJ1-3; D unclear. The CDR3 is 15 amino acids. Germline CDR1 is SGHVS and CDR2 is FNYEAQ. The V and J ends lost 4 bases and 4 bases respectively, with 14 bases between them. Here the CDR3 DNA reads TGTGCCAGCAGCTCTAGGGAGAGTACCGGAAACACCATATATTTT. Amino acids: CASSSRESTGNTIYF.

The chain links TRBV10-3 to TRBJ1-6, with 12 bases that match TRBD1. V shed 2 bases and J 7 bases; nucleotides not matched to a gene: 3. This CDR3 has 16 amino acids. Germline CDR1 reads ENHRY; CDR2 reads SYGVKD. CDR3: CAISETGTGGNSPLHF. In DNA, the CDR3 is TGTGCCATCAGTGAGACCGGGACAGGGGGCAATTCACCCCTCCACTTT.

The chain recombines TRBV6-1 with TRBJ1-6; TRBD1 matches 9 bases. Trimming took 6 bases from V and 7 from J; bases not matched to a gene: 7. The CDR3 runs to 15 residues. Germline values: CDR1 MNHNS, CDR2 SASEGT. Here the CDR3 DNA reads TGTGCCAGCAGGACGAGACAGGGGGAGAATTCACCCCTCCACTTT. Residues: CASRTRQGENSPLHF.

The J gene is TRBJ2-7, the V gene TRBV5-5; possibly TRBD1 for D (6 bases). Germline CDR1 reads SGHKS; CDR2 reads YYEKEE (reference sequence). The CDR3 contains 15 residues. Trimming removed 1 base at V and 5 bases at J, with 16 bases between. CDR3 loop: CASSLSGTPVHEQYF. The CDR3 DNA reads TGTGCCAGCAGCTTGTCTGGGACACCCGTCCACGAGCAGTACTTC.

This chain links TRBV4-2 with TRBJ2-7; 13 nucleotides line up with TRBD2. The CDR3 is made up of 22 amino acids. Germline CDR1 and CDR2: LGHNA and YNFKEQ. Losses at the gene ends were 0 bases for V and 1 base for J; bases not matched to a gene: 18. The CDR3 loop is CASSQDLGDGLAGVSGSYEQYF. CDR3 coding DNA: TGTGCCAGCAGCCAAGATCTCGGGGACGGACTAGCGGGGGTTAGTGGGTCCTACGAGCAGTACTTC.

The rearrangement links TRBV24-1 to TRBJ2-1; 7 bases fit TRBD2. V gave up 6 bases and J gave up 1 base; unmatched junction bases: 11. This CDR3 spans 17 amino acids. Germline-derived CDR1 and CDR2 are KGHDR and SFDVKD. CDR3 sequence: CATSRLGSSGSYNEQFF. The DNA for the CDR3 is TGTGCCACCAGTCGACTCGGGTCTAGCGGTTCCTACAATGAGCAGTTCTTC.

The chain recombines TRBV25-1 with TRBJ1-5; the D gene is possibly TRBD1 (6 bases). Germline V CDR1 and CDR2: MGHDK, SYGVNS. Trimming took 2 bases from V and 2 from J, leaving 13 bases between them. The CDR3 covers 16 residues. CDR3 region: CASSEEGVGGNQPQHF. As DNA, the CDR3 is TGTGCCAGCAGTGAAGAGGGGGTAGGGGGCAATCAGCCCCAGCATTTT.

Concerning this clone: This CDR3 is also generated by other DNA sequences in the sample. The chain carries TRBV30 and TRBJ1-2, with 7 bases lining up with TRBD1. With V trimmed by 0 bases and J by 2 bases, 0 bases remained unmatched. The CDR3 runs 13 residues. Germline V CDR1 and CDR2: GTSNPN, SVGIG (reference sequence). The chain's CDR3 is CAWSVRGNYGYTF. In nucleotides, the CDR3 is TGTGCCTGGAGTGTCAGGGGGAACTATGGCTACACCTTC.

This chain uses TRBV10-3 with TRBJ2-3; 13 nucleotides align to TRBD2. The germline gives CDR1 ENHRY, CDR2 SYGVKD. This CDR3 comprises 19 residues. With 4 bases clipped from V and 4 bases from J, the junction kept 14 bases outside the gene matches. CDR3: CAISGDIGLAGAGSDTQYF. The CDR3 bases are TGTGCCATCAGTGGGGACATAGGACTAGCGGGGGCAGGGTCAGATACGCAGTATTTT.

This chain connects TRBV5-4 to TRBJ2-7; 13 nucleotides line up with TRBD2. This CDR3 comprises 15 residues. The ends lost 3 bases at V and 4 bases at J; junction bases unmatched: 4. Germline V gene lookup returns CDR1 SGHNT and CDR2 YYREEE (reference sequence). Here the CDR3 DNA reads TGTGCCAGCAGCTCCCGGACTAGCGGGGGATACGAGCAGTACTTC. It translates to CASSSRTSGGYEQYF. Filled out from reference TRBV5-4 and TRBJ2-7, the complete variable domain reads ETGVTQSPTHLIKTRGQQVTLRCSSQSGHNTVSWYQQALGQGPQFIFQYYREEENGRGNFPPRFSGLQFPNYSSELNVNALELDDSALYLCASSSRTSGGYEQYFGPGTRLTVT.

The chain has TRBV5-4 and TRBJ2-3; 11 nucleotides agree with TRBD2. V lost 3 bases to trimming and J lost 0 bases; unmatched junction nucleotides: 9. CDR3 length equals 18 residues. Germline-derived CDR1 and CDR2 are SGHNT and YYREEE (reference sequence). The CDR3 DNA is TGTGCCAGCAGCTCTTCTAGCGGGGGGAAGGCTAGCACAGATACGCAGTATTTT. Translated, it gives CASSSSSGGKASTDTQYF.